The 12 T cell receptor beta chains presented below share a single source sample, sequenced in a study of tumor-infiltrating lymphocytes in primary liver carcinoma. TCR beta cDNA was prepared out of 450 to 500 ng total RNA by means of a constant-region primer. ARM-PCR, slightly modified, supplied the TCR beta libraries through three nested multiplex PCR rounds. Amplification in the first two PCR rounds was performed using TRBV1-TRBV30 forward primers and a C-beta reverse primer for approximately 10 cycles each. Each CDR3 protein gets one entry after TCRdb re-called the multiplex PCR reads with MiXCR. Of approximately 80,000 distinct CDR3 sequences listed, roughly 71% are singletons. Each 20-30 mg portion of unsorted bulk tissue served as the source for co-extraction of RNA and DNA. Sequencing input: tumor-adjacent normal liver tissue. The receptors shown here come from a man in his forties or fifties with primary liver carcinoma and hepatitis B virus infection.

To note about this clonotype: The junction shows a germline mismatch at one end, possibly a read error. The chain carries TRBV4-1 and TRBJ2-7; D gene ambiguous. Looked up from germline, CDR1 is MGHRA and CDR2 is YSYEKL. The length of the CDR3 is 16 residues. This chain's CDR3 is CARSQESGYISYEQYF. The CDR3 region has the DNA TGCGCCAGAAGCCAAGAGTCAGGCTATATCTCCTACGAGCAGTACTTC.

Turning to this clonotype: A junction end diverges from the germline sequence, so it may reflect a read error. The gene calls are TRBV11-1 and TRBJ2-1, with D possibly being TRBD1 (6 bases). The CDR3 is 16 residues long. The V gene's germline CDR1 is SGHAT and CDR2 FQDESV (reference sequence). The CDR3 sequence is CASSLADRAYYDERFF. The CDR3 DNA reads as TGTGCCAGCAGCTTAGCGGACAGAGCGTACTACGATGAGCGGTTCTTC.

About this clonotype: With a much larger clone just one base away, this may be a read error. The chain combines TRBV6-1 with TRBJ1-6; possible D gene TRBD1, 5 bases. Germline CDR1 reads MNHNS; CDR2 reads SASEGT. V dropped 11 bases and J dropped 11 bases, with 16 bases sitting between them. The CDR3 is 12 amino acids. The CDR3 nucleotides are TGTGCCTCCAGGGAGGTTACTCCACCCCTCCACTTT. Translating it yields CASREVTPPLHF.

This clonotype was recorded only once. An end of the junction does not agree with germline; a read error may underlie this. This rearrangement joins TRBV11-2 to TRBJ2-3; D may be TRBD2 (5 bases). The CDR3 sequence is 15 residues long. CDR1 is SGHAT, CDR2 FQNNGV, per germline. CDR3 sequence reads: CASSFYGDSTDTHYF. The DNA of the CDR3 is TGTGCCAGCAGCTTCTACGGGGATAGTACAGATACGCATTATTTT.

Comment on this clonotype: This may be a read error, as it is one base from a much larger clone. Since the CDR3 does not end with the conserved phenylalanine or tryptophan, this likely comes from a read error. The J gene is TRBJ2-3, the V gene TRBV7-9; 8 nucleotides match TRBD1. The CDR3 runs 14 residues. With V trimmed by 5 bases and J by 2 bases, 3 bases remained unmatched. The germline gives CDR1 SEHNR, CDR2 FQNEAQ (reference sequence). CDR3 amino acids: CASSRQGFTDTQYY. CDR3 sequence (DNA): TGTGCCAGCAGCAGACAGGGGTTCACAGATACGCAGTATTAT.

Regarding this clonotype: Mismatch with germline at one junction end may stem from a read error. The V gene is TRBV7-9, the J gene TRBJ2-3; possible D gene TRBD2, 6 bases. Germline CDR1 SEHNR, CDR2 FQNEAQ (reference sequence). This CDR3 contains 18 residues. CDR3 nucleotide sequence: TGCGCCAGCAGCTTGTGGGGGGAGGAGGTAAACGGTGCAGATACGCAGTATTTT. As protein: CASSLWGEEVNGADTQYF.

Concerning this clonotype: One end of the junction varies from germline; a read error may be responsible. The chain couples TRBV7-8 to TRBJ2-1; a weak D match, TRBD2 (5 bases). Germline CDR1 SGHVS, CDR2 FQNEAQ. This CDR3 spans 18 amino acids. The CDR3 spells CASSQLGGSAVSYNAQFF. As DNA, the CDR3 is TGTGCCAGCAGCCAGCTTGGAGGCTCAGCGGTCTCATACAATGCGCAGTTCTTC.

This clonotype turned up a few times. The chain links TRBV7-9 to TRBJ2-2; D call uncertain. V was pared by 5 bases and J by 4 bases, with 11 bases between. Germline V gene sequence: CDR1 SEHNR, CDR2 FQNEAQ (reference sequence). This CDR3 comprises 14 residues. CDR3 DNA: TGTGCCAGCAGCCCGATTCGAGTCACCGGGGAGCTGTTTTTT. Protein product: CASSPIRVTGELFF.

For this clonotype: The junction does not match germline at one end; this may be a read error. The chain is built from TRBV29-1 and TRBJ1-1; no reliable D call. CDR1 SQVTM and CDR2 ANQGSEA come from the germline V gene. This CDR3 has 12 residues. The CDR3 DNA sequence: TGCTGCGTTAATAGGCAGAACACTGAAGCTTTCTTT. Translated, it gives CCVNRQNTEAFF.

To note about this clonotype: Just one base apart from a much larger clone, this may be a read error. The chain uses TRBV11-3 and TRBJ2-3, with TRBD2 matching over 10 bases. The CDR3 loop spans 15 amino acids. Per the germline V gene, CDR1 is SGHNT and CDR2 is YENEEA. The CDR3 DNA follows: TGTGCCAGCAGCTTTAGCGGGAGGCGGACAGATACGCGGTATTTT. Amino acid sequence: CASSFSGRRTDTRYF.

V gene TRBV29-1 combines with J gene TRBJ2-3; D call uncertain. Germline V gives CDR1 SQVTM, CDR2 ANQGSEA. There are 14 residues in the CDR3. V shed 7 bases and J shed 1 base, with 15 bases lying between them. The CDR3 sequence is CSASAARCTDTQYF. CDR3 in DNA: TGCAGCGCCAGTGCCGCTCGGTGCACAGATACGCAGTATTTT.

The chain joins TRBV12-3 or TRBV12-4 to TRBJ2-3, with 12 positions matching TRBD2. V was pared by 6 bases and J by 2 bases, with 6 bases of the junction left unmatched. The CDR3 has 16 amino acids. CDR3 sequence (DNA): TGTGCCAGCAGCCGTCGGACTAGCGGGAACACAGATACGCAGTATTTT. Translated: CASSRRTSGNTDTQYF.